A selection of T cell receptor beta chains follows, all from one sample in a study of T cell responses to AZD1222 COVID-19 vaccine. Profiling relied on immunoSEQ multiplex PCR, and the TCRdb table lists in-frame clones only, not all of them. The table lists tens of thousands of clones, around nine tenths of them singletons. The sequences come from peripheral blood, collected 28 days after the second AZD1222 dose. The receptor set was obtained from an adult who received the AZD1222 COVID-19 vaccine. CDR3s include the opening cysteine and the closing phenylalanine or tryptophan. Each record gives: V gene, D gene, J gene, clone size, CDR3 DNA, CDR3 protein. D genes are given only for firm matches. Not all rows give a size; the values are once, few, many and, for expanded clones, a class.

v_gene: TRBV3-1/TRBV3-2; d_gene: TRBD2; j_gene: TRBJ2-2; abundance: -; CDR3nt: TGTGCCAGCAGCCAAGGATCCGGGGGGGGCACCGGGGAGCTGTTTTTT; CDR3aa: CASSQGSGGGTGELFF
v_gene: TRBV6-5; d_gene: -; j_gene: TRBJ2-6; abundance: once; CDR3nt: TGTGCCAGCAGCCTCAACTCTGGGGCCAACGTCCTGACTTTC; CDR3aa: CASSLNSGANVLTF
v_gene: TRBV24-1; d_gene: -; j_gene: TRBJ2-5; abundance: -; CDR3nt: TGTGCCACCACCCCCCGGAGGGGGCAGATGGGGGAGACCCAGTACTTC; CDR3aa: CATTPRRGQMGETQYF
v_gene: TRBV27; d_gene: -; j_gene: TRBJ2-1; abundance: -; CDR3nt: TGTGCCAGCCGGCGGGTTTACAATGAGCAGTTCTTC; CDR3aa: CASRRVYNEQFF
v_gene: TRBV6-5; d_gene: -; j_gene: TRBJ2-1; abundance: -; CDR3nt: TGTGCCAGCAGTTACTCAAGGGTGAATGAGCAGTTCTTC; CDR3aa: CASSYSRVNEQFF
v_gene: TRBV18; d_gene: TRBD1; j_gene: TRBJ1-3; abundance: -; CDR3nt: TGTGCCAGCTCACCGCGGACAGGGGCTGGTGGAAACACCATATATTTT; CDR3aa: CASSPRTGAGGNTIYF
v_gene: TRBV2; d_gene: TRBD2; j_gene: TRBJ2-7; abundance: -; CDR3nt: TGTGCCAGCAGCCTTGCGGGGGTCTCCTACGAGCAGTACTTC; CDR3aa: CASSLAGVSYEQYF
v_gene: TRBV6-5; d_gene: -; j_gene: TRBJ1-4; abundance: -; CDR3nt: TGTGCCAGCAGGGCTGACAGTACAACTAATGAAAAACTGTTTTTT; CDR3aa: CASRADSTTNEKLFF
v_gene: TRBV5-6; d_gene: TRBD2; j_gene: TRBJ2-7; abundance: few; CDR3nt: TGTGCCAGCAGCTGGGTCGGGGGGTACGAGCAGTACTTC; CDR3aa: CASSWVGGYEQYF
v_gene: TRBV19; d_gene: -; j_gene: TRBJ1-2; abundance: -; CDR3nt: TGTGCCAGTAGCCCATTAAGACAGTTTGCTGGCTACACCTTC; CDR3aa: CASSPLRQFAGYTF
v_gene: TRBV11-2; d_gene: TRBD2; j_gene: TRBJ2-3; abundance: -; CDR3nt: TGTGCCAGCAGCTTAGAAAAGCGGGGGGGCCGATATACGCAGTATTTT; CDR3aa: CASSLEKRGGRYTQYF
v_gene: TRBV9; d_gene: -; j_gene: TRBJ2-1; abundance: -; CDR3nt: TGTGCCAGCAGCCCCCGGACAGATAATGAGCAGTTCTTC; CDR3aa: CASSPRTDNEQFF
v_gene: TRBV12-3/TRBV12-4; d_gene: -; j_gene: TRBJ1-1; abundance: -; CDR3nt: TGTGCCACTAGGGGAGCTATGAACACTGAAGCTTTCTTT; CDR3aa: CATRGAMNTEAFF
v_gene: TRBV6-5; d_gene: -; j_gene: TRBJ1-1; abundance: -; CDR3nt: TGTGCCAGCAGTTACTCGAAGGTCGGCACTGAAGCTTTCTTT; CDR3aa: CASSYSKVGTEAFF
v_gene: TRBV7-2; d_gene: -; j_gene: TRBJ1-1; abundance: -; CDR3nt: TGTGCCAGCAGCTTAGTCAGGGCCACTGAAGCTTTCTTT; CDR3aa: CASSLVRATEAFF
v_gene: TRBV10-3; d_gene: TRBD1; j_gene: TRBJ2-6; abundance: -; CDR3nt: TGTGCCATCAGTGAGCCCCGGACAGGGAACTCTGGGGCCAACGTCCTGACTTTC; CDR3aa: CAISEPRTGNSGANVLTF
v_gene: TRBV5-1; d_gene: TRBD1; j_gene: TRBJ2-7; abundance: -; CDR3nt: TGCGCCAGCAGCCACGGACAGGCCTCGTACGAGCAGTACTTC; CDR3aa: CASSHGQASYEQYF